Reported below is one T cell receptor beta chain. The sample originates from a study of PD-L1 blockade in urothelial cancer. Study summary: Each blood sample yielded a median of roughly 140,000 T cells.

Using immunoSEQ multiplex PCR, the repertoire was profiled, and TCRdb retains in-frame clones only, with some absent. The table includes tens of thousands of clones, around 80% detected once. The CDR3 runs to 15 residues. Trimming removed 2 bases from V and 14 bases from J; junction bases left unmatched: 12. Looked up from germline, CDR1 is SNHLY and CDR2 is FYNNEI. The source is a man aged 65 to 79 with urothelial cancer. Sequencing used PBMCs, obtained around atezolizumab (anti-PD-L1) treatment. The rearrangement links TRBV2 to TRBJ2-1; the match to TRBD2 covers 10 bases. CDR3 residues: CASSETGLAGAMKFF. The CDR3 DNA follows: TGTGCCAGCAGTGAAACCGGTCTAGCGGGGGCTATGAAGTTCTTC.